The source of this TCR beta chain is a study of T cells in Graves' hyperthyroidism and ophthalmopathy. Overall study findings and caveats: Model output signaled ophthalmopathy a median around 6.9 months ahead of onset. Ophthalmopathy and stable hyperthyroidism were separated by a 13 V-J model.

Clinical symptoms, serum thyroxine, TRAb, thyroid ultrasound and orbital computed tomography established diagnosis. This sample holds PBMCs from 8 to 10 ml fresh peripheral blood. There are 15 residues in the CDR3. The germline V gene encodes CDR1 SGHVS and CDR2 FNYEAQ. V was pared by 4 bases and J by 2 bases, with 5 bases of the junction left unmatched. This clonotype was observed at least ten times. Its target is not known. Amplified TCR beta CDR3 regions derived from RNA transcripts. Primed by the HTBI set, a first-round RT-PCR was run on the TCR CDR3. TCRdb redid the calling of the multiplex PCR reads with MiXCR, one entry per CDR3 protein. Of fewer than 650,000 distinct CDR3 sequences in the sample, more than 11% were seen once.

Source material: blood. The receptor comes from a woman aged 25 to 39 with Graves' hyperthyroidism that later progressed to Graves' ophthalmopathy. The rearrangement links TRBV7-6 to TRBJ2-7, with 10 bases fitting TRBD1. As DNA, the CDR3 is TGTGCCAGCAGCTCTACCGGGACAGGGGCCTACGAGCAGTACTTC. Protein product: CASSSTGTGAYEQYF.